Presented here are 7 T cell receptor beta chains from one specimen sequenced in a study of T cell changes during pregnancy in multiple sclerosis. The method was immunoSEQ multiplex PCR; TCRdb's version includes in-frame clones alone and lacks a portion of them. This repertoire shows 40,000 to 60,000 clones, roughly 91% found once; its top ten account for 0.5%. This specimen consisted of CD4+ T cells from peripheral blood mononuclear cells, obtained in the third trimester of pregnancy. The receptors here all came from a female donor with multiple sclerosis, enrolled in a pregnancy study.

The chain uses TRBV11-2 and TRBJ2-5; 14 bases map to TRBD2. This CDR3 is 14 amino acids long. Germline trimming cut 5 bases from V and 14 bases from J; bases unmatched to any gene: 10. Germline-derived CDR1 and CDR2 are SGHAT and FQNNGV. The CDR3 here is CASSRTSGGTNTYF. Here the CDR3 DNA reads TGTGCCAGCAGCCGGACTAGCGGGGGGACCAACACTTACTTC.

The rearrangement joins TRBV6-5 to TRBJ1-1, with D perhaps matching TRBD1 (5 bases). Germline CDR1 is MNHEY and CDR2 is SVGAGI. The CDR3 runs to 14 residues. Trimming removed 6 bases from V and 0 bases from J, with 11 bases in between. In nucleotides, the CDR3 is TGTGCCAGCAGCCAAAGACAGTTGAACACTGAAGCTTTCTTT. Protein: CASSQRQLNTEAFF.

The chain joins TRBV2 to TRBJ1-5; 10 bases are a match to TRBD1. Trimming removed 3 bases from V and 2 bases from J; junction bases left unmatched: 1. This CDR3 has 15 amino acids. Germline V gives CDR1 SNHLY, CDR2 FYNNEI. This CDR3 is CASSEGQGRNQPQHF. The DNA of the CDR3 is TGTGCCAGCAGTGAGGGACAGGGGCGCAATCAGCCCCAGCATTTT.

The chain has TRBV11-2 and TRBJ1-6; D call uncertain. CDR1 is SGHAT and CDR2 is FQNNGV in the germline V gene. The V end lost 3 bases, the J end lost 0 bases, and 9 bases lay between the germline ends. The CDR3 has 16 residues. CDR3 sequence reads: CASSLHGSSYNSPLHF. CDR3 DNA: TGTGCCAGCAGCTTGCACGGGAGCTCCTATAATTCACCCCTCCACTTT.

This clone was observed once. The chain's CDR3 is CASTPVAPWRCYTF. The CDR3 nucleotides read TGTGCCAGCACCCCGGTGGCCCCTTGGAGATGCTACACCTTC. The chain joins TRBV7-9 to TRBJ1-2; D not certain. Germline assignment: CDR1 SEHNR and CDR2 FQNEAQ (reference sequence). Trimming removed 7 bases from V and 9 bases from J, with 21 bases in between. The CDR3 consists of 14 residues. The whole variable domain, filled in from reference TRBV7-9 and TRBJ1-2, reads DTGVSQNPRHKITKRGQNVTFRCDPISEHNRLYWYRQTLGQGPEFLTYFQNEAQLEKSRLLSDRFSAERPKGSFSTLEIQRTEQGDSAMYLCASTPVAPWRCYTFGSGTRLTVV.

The count of this clone is one. The genes are TRBV5-1 and TRBJ2-7, with 7 bases that match TRBD1. The V gene's germline CDR1 is SGHRS and CDR2 YFSETQ. The ends lost 3 bases at V and 7 bases at J; junction bases unmatched: 10. The CDR3 is made up of 14 amino acids. The CDR3 nucleotides are TGCGCCAGCAGCTCACAAGGACAGGCTTATGAGCAGTACTTC. Amino acid sequence: CASSSQGQAYEQYF.

The rearrangement links TRBV4-2 to TRBJ1-1, with D unresolved. CDR1 LGHNA and CDR2 YNFKEQ come from the germline V gene. Deletions cut 3 bases from V and 4 bases from J, with 15 bases between. The CDR3 loop spans 15 amino acids. The chain's CDR3 is CASSQLGEGSTEAFF. The CDR3 DNA reads TGTGCCAGCAGCCAGCTCGGGGAAGGAAGCACTGAAGCTTTCTTT.